These 20 T cell receptor beta chains were all obtained from the same sample, sequenced in a study of cytomegalovirus exposure and HLA in healthy donors. PCR employed 60 Vbeta and 13 Jbeta primers. The data were produced by immunoSEQ multiplex PCR, yet TCRdb's version contains in-frame clones alone and is incomplete. The ten most abundant clones cover 0.75% to 1% of a sample with about 140,000 clones. The material sequenced was PBMCs. All receptors come from a male donor in good health and CMV-seronegative.

This chain connects TRBV5-1 to TRBJ1-1; a possible D gene is TRBD1 (5 bases). Germline V gene sequence: CDR1 SGHRS, CDR2 YFSETQ. This CDR3 spans 15 amino acids. Trimming removed 5 bases at V and 4 bases at J, with 18 bases between. The CDR3 here is CASRGNRSQGTEAFF. DNA for the CDR3: TGCGCCAGCAGGGGAAATCGGAGCCAGGGCACTGAAGCTTTCTTT.

The chain is built from TRBV5-1 and TRBJ2-3, with a weak D call TRBD2 (6 bases). Germline loops: CDR1 SGHRS, CDR2 YFSETQ. Trimming took off 0 bases at V and 0 bases at J, with 17 bases between the two ends. The CDR3 has 18 amino acids. The chain's CDR3 is CASSLAFFSGTSTDTQYF. The CDR3 nucleotides are TGCGCCAGCAGCTTGGCCTTTTTTAGCGGTACTAGCACAGATACGCAGTATTTT. Drawing the rest from reference TRBV5-1 and TRBJ2-3, the complete variable domain is KAGVTQTPRYLIKTRGQQVTLSCSPISGHRSVSWYQQTPGQGLQFLFEYFSETQRNKGNFPGRFSGRQFSNSRSEMNVSTLELGDSALYLCASSLAFFSGTSTDTQYFGPGTRLTVL.

The rearrangement links TRBV5-5 to TRBJ2-5; TRBD2 is a possible D gene (6 bases). The CDR3 loop spans 14 amino acids. Trimming left V 2 bases short and J 3 bases short, with 11 bases between. Germline V gives CDR1 SGHKS, CDR2 YYEKEE (reference sequence). The CDR3 here is CASSFHGGEETQYF. The DNA for the CDR3 is TGTGCCAGCAGCTTTCACGGGGGTGAAGAGACCCAGTACTTC.

This chain connects TRBV18 to TRBJ1-1; TRBD1 matches at 10 bases. The CDR3 is 15 residues long. Germline assignment: CDR1 KGHSH and CDR2 LQKENI. V shed 4 bases, J shed 2 bases, and the junction held 4 bases outside the gene matches. CDR3 sequence (DNA): TGTGCCAGCTCACTAGGACAGGGGGGTAACACTGAAGCTTTCTTT. This encodes CASSLGQGGNTEAFF.

The V and J genes are TRBV9 and TRBJ2-5; D gene ambiguous. Looked up from germline, CDR1 is SGDLS and CDR2 is YYNGEE. The V end was cut by 0 bases, the J end by 5 bases, with 14 bases between. The CDR3 covers 15 residues. The CDR3 loop reads CASSVGKNRVETQYF. CDR3 nucleotides: TGTGCCAGCAGCGTAGGAAAGAACCGGGTGGAGACCCAGTACTTC.

V and J are TRBV19 and TRBJ2-1; the D is unclear. The CDR3 covers 12 residues. Germline CDR1 and CDR2: LNHDA and SQIVND (reference sequence). Trimming took off 5 bases at V and 1 base at J, with 3 bases between the two ends. CDR3 sequence: CASSESYNEQFF. The DNA of the CDR3 is TGTGCCAGTAGTGAGTCCTACAATGAGCAGTTCTTC.

The CDR3 DNA is TGTGCTAGTGGTTCTTATGTGGGGGCTAGCGGTTCCTACAATGAGCAGTTCTTC. It is translated as CASGSYVGASGSYNEQFF. This rearrangement joins TRBV12-5 to TRBJ2-1; a weak D match, TRBD2 (7 bases). The V end lost 4 bases, the J end lost 1 base, and 20 bases lay between the germline ends. This CDR3 is 18 amino acids long. The germline V gene encodes CDR1 LGHNT and CDR2 FRNRAP.

CDR3 sequence: CASSLQQILNTEAFF. DNA of the CDR3: TGTGCCAGCAGCTTACAACAGATCCTCAACACTGAAGCTTTCTTT. The chain couples TRBV11-2 to TRBJ1-1; unclear D gene. Germline-derived CDR1 and CDR2 are SGHAT and FQNNGV. This CDR3 has 15 residues. V lost 2 bases and J 2 bases, leaving 12 bases between the germline ends.

The V call is TRBV29-1, the J call TRBJ1-4; 7 positions match TRBD1. The V gene's germline CDR1 is SQVTM and CDR2 ANQGSEA. The junction had 5 bases not matched to a gene; V was cut back by 6 bases and J by 4 bases. The CDR3 loop spans 13 amino acids. The CDR3 reads CSVGRDSNEKLFF. As DNA, the CDR3 is TGCAGCGTCGGAAGGGACAGTAATGAAAAACTGTTTTTT. Variable domain in full (rest from reference TRBV29-1 and TRBJ1-4): SAVISQKPSRDICQRGTSLTIQCQVDSQVTMMFWYRQQPGQSLTLIATANQGSEATYESGFVIDKFPISRPNLTFSTLTVSNMSPEDSSIYLCSVGRDSNEKLFFGSGTQLSVL.

The genes are TRBV9 and TRBJ2-1, with TRBD2 matching over 12 bases. Germline values: CDR1 SGDLS, CDR2 YYNGEE. The ends lost 3 bases at V and 0 bases at J; junction bases unmatched: 4. CDR3 length: 17 residues. In nucleotides, the CDR3 is TGTGCCAGCAGCGGAGGACTAGCGGGGAGCTCCTACAATGAGCAGTTCTTC. Its protein is CASSGGLAGSSYNEQFF.

The chain joins TRBV29-1 to TRBJ1-2, with 9 nucleotides matching TRBD1. V trimming: 6 bases; J trimming: 4 bases; junction bases outside the gene matches: 3. Per the germline V gene, CDR1 is SQVTM and CDR2 is ANQGSEA. The CDR3 length is 12 residues. The CDR3 region has the DNA TGCAGCGTCTTGGACAGGGGCTATGGCTACACCTTC. It is translated as CSVLDRGYGYTF.

The chain uses TRBV28 and TRBJ1-3, with 8 nucleotides matching TRBD1. V lost 6 bases, J lost 2 bases, and 6 bases stayed unmatched. This CDR3 comprises 15 residues. In germline, CDR1 is MDHEN, CDR2 SYDVKM. The CDR3: CASRTEQGAGNTIYF. For the CDR3, the DNA is TGTGCCAGCAGGACGGAACAGGGGGCTGGAAACACCATATATTTT.

The chain links TRBV19 to TRBJ1-1; D unclear. The ends were cut back, 6 bases at V and 2 bases at J, with 13 bases in the middle. CDR1 is LNHDA and CDR2 is SQIVND in the germline V gene (reference sequence). This CDR3 is built from 14 residues. The CDR3, as DNA: TGTGCCAGTAGGCTTCGCGCCGCTAACACTGAAGCTTTCTTT. Amino acids: CASRLRAANTEAFF. The whole variable domain, remainder taken from reference TRBV19 and TRBJ1-1, is DGGITQSPKYLFRKEGQNVTLSCEQNLNHDAMYWYRQDPGQGLRLIYYSQIVNDFQKGDIAEGYSVSREKKESFPLTVTSAQKNPTAFYLCASRLRAANTEAFFGQGTRLTVV.

The V and J genes are TRBV29-1 and TRBJ2-6; D possibly corresponds to TRBD1 (6 bases). The ends were cut back, 5 bases at V and 0 bases at J, with 14 bases in the middle. The CDR3 has 16 amino acids. The germline V gene encodes CDR1 SQVTM and CDR2 ANQGSEA. CDR3 amino acids: CSVIQGLHSGANVLTF. The CDR3 DNA reads TGCAGCGTTATACAGGGCCTCCACTCTGGGGCCAACGTCCTGACTTTC.

V is TRBV2 and J is TRBJ2-7, with 7 bases matching TRBD1. V lost 6 bases, J lost 6 bases, and 5 bases stayed unmatched. Germline values: CDR1 SNHLY, CDR2 FYNNEI. This CDR3 contains 12 residues. Written as DNA, the CDR3 is TGTGCCAGCAGGGACAGGTCCCGCGAGCAGTACTTC. Translated, it gives CASRDRSREQYF.

The chain links TRBV11-2 to TRBJ2-7, with D perhaps matching TRBD2 (6 bases). Germline CDR1 and CDR2: SGHAT and FQNNGV. This CDR3 spans 14 amino acids. With 4 bases removed from V and 5 bases from J, the gap between germline ends came to 15 bases. The CDR3 sequence: CASSSGRTTNEQYF. CDR3 in DNA: TGTGCCAGCAGCTCGGGAAGGACTACGAACGAGCAGTACTTC. Using reference TRBV11-2 and TRBJ2-7 for the parts outside the CDR3, the full variable domain is EAGVAQSPRYKIIEKRQSVAFWCNPISGHATLYWYQQILGQGPKLLIQFQNNGVVDDSQLPKDRFSAERLKGVDSTLKIQPAKLEDSAVYLCASSSGRTTNEQYFGPGTRLTVT.

V gene TRBV18 combines with J gene TRBJ1-2; the match to TRBD1 covers 8 bases. The trim removed 2 bases at V and 3 bases at J, leaving 17 bases unmatched. The V gene's germline CDR1 is KGHSH and CDR2 LQKENI. The CDR3 runs to 19 residues. CDR3 protein: CASSPYGQGLPTADYGYTF. CDR3 coding DNA: TGTGCCAGCTCACCATACGGACAGGGCCTGCCAACCGCTGACTATGGCTACACCTTC.

The CDR3 is CASREGTEAFF. The CDR3 coding sequence is TGTGCCAGCAGAGAGGGCACTGAAGCTTTCTTT. The V gene is TRBV27, the J gene TRBJ1-1; unclear D gene. V lost 6 bases and J 4 bases, leaving 6 bases between the germline ends. Per the germline V gene, CDR1 is MNHEY and CDR2 is SMNVEV (reference sequence). This CDR3 has 11 amino acids.

The chain couples TRBV29-1 to TRBJ1-2, with 10 bases lining up with TRBD1. Germline loops: CDR1 SQVTM, CDR2 ANQGSEA. Unmatched junction bases numbered 8, after V lost 3 bases and J lost 4 bases. The CDR3 loop spans 15 amino acids. CDR3 residues: CSVDPRDRGGYGYTF. CDR3 coding DNA: TGCAGCGTTGACCCCCGGGACAGGGGAGGCTATGGCTACACCTTC.

This chain uses TRBV30 with TRBJ2-7; D may be TRBD2 (7 bases). The CDR3 consists of 14 residues. Germline V CDR1 and CDR2: GTSNPN, SVGIG (reference sequence). The V end was cut by 8 bases, the J end by 3 bases, with 20 bases between. The CDR3 is CALKRGGSLYEQYF. The CDR3 bases are TGTGCCCTAAAAAGGGGGGGGTCCCTCTACGAGCAGTACTTC.